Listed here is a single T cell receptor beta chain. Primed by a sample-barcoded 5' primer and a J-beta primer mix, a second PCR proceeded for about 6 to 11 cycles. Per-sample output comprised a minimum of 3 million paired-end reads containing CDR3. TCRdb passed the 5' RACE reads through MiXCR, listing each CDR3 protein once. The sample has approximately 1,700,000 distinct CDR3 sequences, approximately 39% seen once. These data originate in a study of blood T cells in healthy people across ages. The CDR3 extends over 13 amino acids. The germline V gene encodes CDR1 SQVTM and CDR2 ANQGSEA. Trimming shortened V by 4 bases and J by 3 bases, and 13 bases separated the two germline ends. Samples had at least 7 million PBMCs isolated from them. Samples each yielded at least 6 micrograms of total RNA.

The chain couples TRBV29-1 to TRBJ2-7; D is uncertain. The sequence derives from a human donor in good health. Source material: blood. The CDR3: CSVAQRAHYEQYF. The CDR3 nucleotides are TGCAGCGTTGCTCAACGGGCCCACTACGAGCAGTACTTC.